This entry lists 10 T cell receptor beta chains sequenced from one sample in a study of cytomegalovirus exposure and HLA in healthy donors. Researchers ran the PCR with 60 Vbeta and 13 Jbeta primers. Generated by immunoSEQ multiplex PCR, the TCRdb table keeps only in-frame clones and is missing some. The sample carries 65,000 or so clones, less than 70% recorded once. Sequenced sample: PBMCs. The receptors originated from a man aged 30-40 years in good health and CMV-seronegative.

This CDR3 is CASSSRGNQPQHF. CDR3 bases: TGTGCCAGCAGTTCTAGGGGAAATCAGCCCCAGCATTTT. The J gene is TRBJ1-5, the V gene TRBV6-1; maybe TRBD1 (5 bases). Deletions cut 5 bases from V and 4 bases from J, with 9 bases between. The germline CDR1 and CDR2 sequences are MNHNS and SASEGT. This CDR3 has 13 amino acids.

The chain has TRBV30 and TRBJ1-1; 7 bases match TRBD1. The ends lost 2 bases at V and 5 bases at J; junction bases unmatched: 5. CDR3 length equals 13 residues. Germline V lookup: CDR1 GTSNPN, CDR2 SVGIG (reference sequence). CDR3 region: CAWSITGVTEAFF. CDR3 in DNA: TGTGCCTGGAGTATCACAGGGGTGACTGAAGCTTTCTTT.

The CDR3 DNA sequence: TGTGCCAGCAGCCCCGGACAGGGGCACGAGACCCAGTACTTC. Translation gives CASSPGQGHETQYF. This chain joins TRBV7-8 and TRBJ2-5; 9 bases are shared with TRBD1. V shed 5 bases, J shed 5 bases, and the junction held 6 bases outside the gene matches. The length of the CDR3 is 14 residues. Germline V CDR1 and CDR2: SGHVS, FQNEAQ.

The chain recombines TRBV11-2 with TRBJ1-1, with TRBD1 identical over 9 bases. The CDR3 loop spans 16 amino acids. CDR1 and CDR2 from the germline V gene are SGHAT and FQNNGV. Trimming took 2 bases from V and 2 from J; bases not matched to a gene: 6. CDR3 DNA: TGTGCCAGCAGCTTACGTGGGGGACAGGGTAACACTGAAGCTTTCTTT. Its protein is CASSLRGGQGNTEAFF. Filled out from reference TRBV11-2 and TRBJ1-1, the complete variable domain reads EAGVAQSPRYKIIEKRQSVAFWCNPISGHATLYWYQQILGQGPKLLIQFQNNGVVDDSQLPKDRFSAERLKGVDSTLKIQPAKLEDSAVYLCASSLRGGQGNTEAFFGQGTRLTVV.

This chain joins TRBV10-3 and TRBJ1-5, with TRBD1 identical over 7 bases. The CDR3 totals 14 residues. Unmatched junction bases numbered 6, after V lost 5 bases and J lost 5 bases. Germline V gene data show CDR1 as ENHRY and CDR2 as SYGVKD. The CDR3 nucleotides are TGTGCCATCAGTACTAATACAGGGGATCAGCCCCAGCATTTT. Translating gives CAISTNTGDQPQHF.

The chain recombines TRBV19 with TRBJ1-5; D perhaps matches TRBD1 (6 bases). Trimming took 5 bases from V and 4 from J, leaving 9 bases between them. CDR3 length equals 13 residues. From germline, CDR1 is LNHDA and CDR2 SQIVND (reference sequence). The chain's CDR3 is CASSQQGNQPQHF. The CDR3 bases are TGTGCCAGTAGTCAACAGGGAAATCAGCCCCAGCATTTT.

The rearrangement uses TRBV5-1 and TRBJ2-3; 12 bases align to TRBD1. Germline trimming cut 0 bases from V and 5 bases from J; bases unmatched to any gene: 7. CDR3 length equals 17 residues. Germline V gene lookup returns CDR1 SGHRS and CDR2 YFSETQ. The CDR3 protein is CASSLAPGTGGKDTQYF. CDR3 nucleotide sequence: TGCGCCAGCAGCTTGGCCCCCGGGACAGGGGGCAAAGATACGCAGTATTTT.

This clone was seen just once. The genes are TRBV7-7 and TRBJ2-7, with 7 positions matching TRBD1. The germline V gene encodes CDR1 SSHAT and CDR2 FNYEAQ (reference sequence). The CDR3 loop spans 17 amino acids. The trim removed 1 base at V and 6 bases at J, leaving 15 bases unmatched. As DNA, the CDR3 is TGTGCCAGCAGCTTAGAAGTCAAGGACAGGCTACGTCTCGAGCAGTACTTC. Translation: CASSLEVKDRLRLEQYF.

The rearrangement links TRBV15 to TRBJ2-7; D is possibly TRBD2 (5 bases). CDR1 and CDR2 from the germline V gene are LNHNV and YYDKDF (reference sequence). Between the trimmed V and J ends, which lost 3 bases and 3 bases, there was a span of 15 bases. This CDR3 is 15 amino acids long. CDR3 sequence: CATSSVTRDGYEQYF. CDR3 nucleotide sequence: TGTGCCACCAGCAGCGTTACTAGGGATGGCTACGAGCAGTACTTC.

The chain recombines TRBV7-8 with TRBJ2-5, with D uncertain. The length of the CDR3 is 11 residues. CDR1 and CDR2 from the germline V gene are SGHVS and FQNEAQ. V was cut by 5 bases and J by 3 bases, with 4 bases left in between. DNA of the CDR3: TGTGCCAGCAGCCAAAAAGAGACCCAGTACTTC. Its translation: CASSQKETQYF.